The present T cell receptor (beta chain) was sequenced within a study of shared clonotypes between healthy human individuals (dated by TCRdb to the early 2020s). Regarding the study in general: The cohort comprised a couple of women and three men aged 18 to 49 years. Different laboratories and diverse techniques were used to prepare libraries and sequence TCR repertoires, to increase sequencing depth and limit assay-specific biases. The study deeply sequenced blood TCR repertoires of five healthy adults to estimate repertoire size and the extent of clonotype sharing between individuals. Per donor, leukapheresis produced somewhere between about 0.85 and 10 billion PBMCs. For each donor, CD4 naive and CD4 memory were each run on three plates, CD8 naive on two plates, and CD8 memory on one plate. Points the paper makes about the study in general: Naive subsets generally had larger estimated clonotype richness than memory subsets did. Sampling was restricted to blood, and TCR repertoires in tissues likely differ from the TCR repertoires found in blood. When a handful of donors were compared, the shared fraction of clonotypes was around 5.1% for naive CD4, approximately 3.5% for naive CD8, roughly 2.5% for memory CD4, and around 0.37% for memory CD8. Pairwise subsampling led to the expectation that sequencing depth would affect the degree of clonotype sharing among donors. Because the study included only a small number of donors, the genetic and exposure-history diversity represented was limited. Clonotypes shared by all four sorted-subset donors showed higher generation probabilities than non-shared clonotypes. Even with the large sequencing depth, rarefaction of the sorted-subset datasets indicated that sequencing was incomplete.

In the germline V gene, CDR1 corresponds to MDHEN and CDR2 to SYDVKM. Deletion took 1 base off V and 2 bases off J, with a span of 9 bases between the germline ends. The CDR3 numbers 15 residues from cysteine through phenylalanine. This entry keeps only the CDR3 DNA: 45 bases, framed from base 1. The donors were healthy, HIV-negative adults with no recently reported acute infections or vaccinations. Every donor was a Caucasian adult residing in Nashville, Tennessee, USA. CD4+ T cells were enriched by magnetic negative selection; naive cells were then positively selected on CD45RA, and the negative fraction formed the memory subset. Blood was obtained by leukapheresis, after which PBMCs were separated by Ficoll-Histopaque density gradient centrifugation and cryopreserved in liquid nitrogen vapor phase. Analytical flow cytometry was used to check the purity and quantity of each magnetically sorted T cell population. Genomic DNA was isolated from every sorted fraction and measured by UV absorbance on a Nanodrop 2000c.

Worth noting for this clone: Its antigen has not been determined. No base-level quality is on record; no much larger clone is a single base apart.

TCR CDR3 regions were amplified from genomic DNA by multiplex PCR using the deep immunoSEQ assay. Extracted genomic DNA from each cell subset was distributed evenly across all wells of several immunoSEQ 96-well plates, and each plate was treated as a replicate. For sorted subsets, roughly 200 ng of genomic DNA, equivalent to tens of thousands of T cell genomes, went into each replicate PCR. Purified libraries were measured with a Qubit 3.0 fluorometer, size-checked on a Bioanalyzer 2100, and measured again with the KAPA Library Quantification kit. Each immunoSEQ 96-well plate was sequenced on its own single-read 150-cycle Illumina NextSeq 550 flow cell. On the study's bioinformatics: The immunoSEQ output contained only junctional sequences without quality scores, so filtering could not match that applied to full-length reads. To assign V/J genes and CDR3, sequences were annotated against IMGT germline references using PyIR, a Python wrapper for IgBLAST v1.9. Reads were removed for weak V/J assignments (E-value above 1e-6), missing CDR3, stop codons, out-of-frame junctions, or ambiguous translated residues. V3J clonotypes were defined as sequences sharing an identical inferred V gene, J gene, and CDR3 amino acid sequence. Percentage overlap between repertoires was calculated by dividing the number of shared unique clonotypes by the size of the smaller repertoire. Richness of each repertoire was evaluated using RTK rarefaction, the Chao1 estimator, and Recon v2.1 estimates of unobserved clonotypes. Generation probabilities were computed with OLGA for all TCRbeta clonotypes obtained by the gDNA method from a handful of donors. The table comes from immuneACCESS by way of TCRdb, which keeps in-frame sequences with V and J called. Part of the clones is missing from these tables; in studies checked, under half for an unresolved V gene and the rest for unknown reasons. V, J and clone size were drawn from that table, and D and trimming were deduced from the DNA. The sample contains 2 million to 2.5 million clones, more than 80% of them found a single time. In total, the top ten clones hold about 0.37% of the sample.

This receptor chain uses TRBV28 and TRBJ1-5, and perhaps TRBD1 as D gene, on 6 matching bases. The sample was naive CD4+ T cells from PBMCs. The intended sense of this specimen's cell subset or site label: CD45RA+ positively selected. The receptor's source is a young man in good health. Some clones in this sample may be carry-over from other donors' samples. The nucleotide sequence reads as follows: TGTGCCAGCAGTTTATTGTCAGGGGGCAATCAGCCCCAGCATTTT. This encodes CASSLLSGGNQPQHF.